The clone carrying this TCR beta chain showed up just a few times. The data were taken from a study of T-cell memory formation after mild COVID-19. TCRdb re-analysed the 5' RACE reads in MiXCR, keeping a single row per CDR3 protein. The data show tens of thousands of distinct CDR3 sequences, about 27% seen once. The source material was PBMCs or a T cell subset sorted from them (not recorded which). The clonotype was recovered from a man in his late teens or twenties who had mild COVID-19 (a few samples of this study predate the infection). Cell type and time point are not known.

The CDR3 reads CASSPAGGEQYF. The CDR3 DNA reads as TGTGCCAGCAGTCCCGCCGGCGGCGAGCAGTACTTC. The chain links TRBV12-3 or TRBV12-4 to TRBJ2-7; D gene uncertain. V was trimmed by 5 bases and J by 6 bases, leaving 11 bases between them. CDR3 length: 12 amino acids.